This T cell receptor beta chain was sequenced for a study of T-cell memory formation after mild COVID-19. Regarding the study as a whole: CD4+ bias marked clones expanding day 15 to 37, unlike balanced contracting clones. Clones from the second wave (peaking day 37) had unconfirmed SARS-CoV-2 specificity. Memory sampled before infection contained some responding clones, suggesting cross-reactive memory joined.

With respect to this clonotype: Its antigen is undetermined.

The 5'RACE method, run with constant-segment primers, produced TCR alpha and TCR beta cDNA libraries (carrying sample barcodes and UMIs). TCRdb re-called the 5' RACE reads through MiXCR, storing one row per CDR3 protein. The repertoire holds approximately 50,000 distinct CDR3 sequences, with 9% to 15% as singletons. The sample taken for sequencing was PBMCs or a T cell subset sorted from them (not recorded which). The sequence came from a man aged 18 to 29 who had mild COVID-19 (a few samples of this study predate the infection). Cell type and time point are not known.

The CDR3 loop is CASSMGLGETQYF. The CDR3 DNA is TGTGCCAGTAGTATGGGTCTAGGTGAGACCCAGTACTTC. The chain employs TRBV19 and TRBJ2-5; unclear D gene. V gave up 3 bases and J gave up 5 bases, with 10 bases separating them. Germline CDR1 LNHDA, CDR2 SQIVND (reference sequence). This CDR3 is 13 amino acids long.